What follows is one TCR beta chain and its context. J was trimmed by 3 bases and V by 0 bases; bases with no gene match: 19. There are 21 residues in the CDR3. Germline loops: CDR1 SGHDN, CDR2 FVKESK. Using immunoSEQ multiplex PCR, the repertoire was profiled, and TCRdb retains in-frame clones only, with some absent. The table records some 90,000 clones, 82% of them present only once. This sample was taken from a study of blood T cell repertoires in COVID-19. As for the study in general: Sites across the United States, Italy and Spain contributed samples from acute and convalescent COVID-19. The analysed material was cDNA or gDNA that came from T cells, B-cell-depleted T cells, or PBMCs.

The rearrangement uses TRBV14 and TRBJ1-4; 7 bases map to TRBD1. Source material: peripheral blood. The receptor was isolated from a man aged 65 to 79 with active or convalescent COVID-19. This CDR3 is CASSQELKTGIKQGANEKLFF. The CDR3 DNA reads TGTGCCAGCAGCCAAGAGCTGAAGACAGGGATCAAACAAGGGGCTAATGAAAAACTGTTTTTT.